This T cell receptor beta chain was retrieved from a study of technical replicates of blood from a few donors. TCRdb's copy holds only in-frame clones and misses some; the assay was immunoSEQ multiplex PCR. The data hold over 55,000 clones, with around 86% observed a single time. The CDR3 runs to 14 residues. Germline assignment: CDR1 SGHRS and CDR2 YFSETQ. Losses at the gene ends were 4 bases for V and 7 bases for J; bases not matched to a gene: 5. The sample was PBMCs. The sequence came from a human donor in good health. Some clones in this sample may be carry-over from other donors' samples. The genes are TRBV5-1 and TRBJ1-6; the match to TRBD1 covers 7 bases. The CDR3 DNA reads as TGCGCCAGCAGCCAGGGGGGACCCAATTCACCCCTCCACTTT. Its translation: CASSQGGPNSPLHF.